This TCR beta chain was captured in a study of cytomegalovirus exposure and HLA in healthy donors. The study, taken as a whole, reports: Further analysis was carried out later, and it showed several of the most significant clusters appearing linked to common viral pathogens. Available immune exposure information was restricted to CMV serostatus only. The study found most TCR sequences rare, yet found some public TCRs in many donors.

Donors counted as nominally healthy when sampled, yet unrecorded immune exposures were likely. To note about this clone: Antigen specificity is unknown.

PCR primers comprised 60 Vbeta and 13 Jbeta primers. Data came from immunoSEQ multiplex PCR; TCRdb stores just in-frame clones and leaves some out. The sample table includes over 100,000 clones. This TCR was sampled from a woman aged 40 to 50 in good health and CMV-seropositive. Specimen: PBMCs.

DNA for the CDR3: TGCGCCAGCGCCGGGGGGAGTGAGCAGTTCTTC. It is translated as CASAGGSEQFF. This chain joins TRBV5-1 and TRBJ2-1; 7 positions agree with TRBD2. The V gene end was trimmed by 7 bases and the J gene end by 9 bases; junction bases not matched to a gene: 4. This CDR3 has 11 residues. Per the germline V gene, CDR1 is SGHRS and CDR2 is YFSETQ.